The T cell receptor (beta chain) under discussion was sequenced for a study of vaccination effects on CD4 cells after COVID-19. Study-wide results and caveats: Clones from infection and from vaccination both contracted markedly late after vaccination.

The junction had 9 bases not matched to a gene; V was cut back by 4 bases and J by 6 bases. The CDR3 covers 14 residues. Per the germline V gene, CDR1 is SQVTM and CDR2 is ANQGSEA. Points on this clone: Its antigen is not identified.

Measured with immunoSEQ multiplex PCR; TCRdb has only the in-frame clones, and not every one. The repertoire holds 40,000 to 50,000 clones, approximately 72% seen once, with less than 10% in the top ten. Investigators separated out CD4+ T cells once around 9 days of culture had passed. Two-dose vaccination with either BNT162b2 or mRNA-1273 was given to the participants. The V gene is TRBV29-1, the J gene TRBJ1-1, with TRBD1 matching 9 bases. The receptor was derived from a human donor who received a COVID-19 vaccine. Specimen: CD4+ T cells from PBMCs cultured without peptide, collected after COVID-19 vaccination. This chain's CDR3 is CSVGRTGASAEAFF. The CDR3 DNA follows: TGCAGCGTTGGCAGGACAGGGGCGAGCGCTGAAGCTTTCTTT.